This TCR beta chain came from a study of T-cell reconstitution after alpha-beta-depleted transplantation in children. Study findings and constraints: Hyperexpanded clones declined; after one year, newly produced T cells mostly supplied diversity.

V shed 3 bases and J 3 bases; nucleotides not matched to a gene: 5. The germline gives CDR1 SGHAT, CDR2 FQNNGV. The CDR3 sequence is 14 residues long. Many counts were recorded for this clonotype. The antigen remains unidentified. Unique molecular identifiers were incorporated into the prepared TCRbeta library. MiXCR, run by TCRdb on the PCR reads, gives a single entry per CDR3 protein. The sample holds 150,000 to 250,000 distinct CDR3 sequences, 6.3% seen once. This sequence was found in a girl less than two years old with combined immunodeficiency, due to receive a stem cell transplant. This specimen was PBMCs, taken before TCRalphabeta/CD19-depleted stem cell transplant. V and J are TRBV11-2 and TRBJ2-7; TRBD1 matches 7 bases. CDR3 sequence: CASSFPGQNYEQYF. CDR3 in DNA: TGTGCCAGCAGCTTCCCGGGACAGAACTACGAGCAGTACTTC.